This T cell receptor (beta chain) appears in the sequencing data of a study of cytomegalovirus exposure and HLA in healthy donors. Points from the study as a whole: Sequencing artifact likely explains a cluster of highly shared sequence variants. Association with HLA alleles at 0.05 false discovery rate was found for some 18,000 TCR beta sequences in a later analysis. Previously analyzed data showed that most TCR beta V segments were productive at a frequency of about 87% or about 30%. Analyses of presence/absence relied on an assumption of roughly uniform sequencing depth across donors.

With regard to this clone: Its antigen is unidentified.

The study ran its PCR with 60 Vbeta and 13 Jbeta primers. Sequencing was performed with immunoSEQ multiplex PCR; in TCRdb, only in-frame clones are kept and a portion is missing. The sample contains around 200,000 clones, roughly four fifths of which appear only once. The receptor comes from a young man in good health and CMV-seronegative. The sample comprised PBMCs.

CDR3 in amino acids: CASSYMVNYEQYF. DNA of the CDR3: TGTGCCAGCAGTTACATGGTGAACTACGAGCAGTACTTC. This rearrangement joins TRBV27 to TRBJ2-7; no clear D gene. The germline V and J ends were trimmed by 4 bases and 3 bases, with 10 bases remaining between them. The CDR3 sequence is 13 residues long. The germline V gene encodes CDR1 MNHEY and CDR2 SMNVEV (reference sequence).